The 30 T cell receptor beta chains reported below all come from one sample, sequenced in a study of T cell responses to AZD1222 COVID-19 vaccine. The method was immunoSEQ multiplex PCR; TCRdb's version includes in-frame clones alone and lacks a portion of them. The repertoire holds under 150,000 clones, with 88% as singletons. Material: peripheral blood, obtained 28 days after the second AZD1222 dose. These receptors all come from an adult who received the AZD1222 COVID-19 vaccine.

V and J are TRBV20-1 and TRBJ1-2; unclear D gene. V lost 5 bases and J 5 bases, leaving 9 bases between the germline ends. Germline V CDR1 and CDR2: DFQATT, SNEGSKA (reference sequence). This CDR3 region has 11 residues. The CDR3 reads CSASWSYGYTF. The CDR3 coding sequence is TGCAGTGCTTCGTGGAGTTATGGCTACACCTTC.

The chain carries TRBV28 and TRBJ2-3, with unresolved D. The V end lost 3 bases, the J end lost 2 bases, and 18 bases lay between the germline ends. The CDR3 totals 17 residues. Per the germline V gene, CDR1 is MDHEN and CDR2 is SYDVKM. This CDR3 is CASSFPLRPGSTDTQYF. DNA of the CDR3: TGTGCCAGCAGTTTTCCTCTACGGCCCGGTTCCACAGATACGCAGTATTTT. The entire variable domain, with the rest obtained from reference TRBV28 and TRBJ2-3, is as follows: DVKVTQSSRYLVKRTGEKVFLECVQDMDHENMFWYRQDPGLGLRLIYFSYDVKMKEKGDIPEGYSVSREKKERFSLILESASTNQTSMYLCASSFPLRPGSTDTQYFGPGTRLTVL.

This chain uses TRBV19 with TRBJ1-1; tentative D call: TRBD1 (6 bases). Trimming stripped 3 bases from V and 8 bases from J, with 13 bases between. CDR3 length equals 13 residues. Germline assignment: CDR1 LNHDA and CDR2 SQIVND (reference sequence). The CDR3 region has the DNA TGTGCCAGTAGTATTGCGTTAGACAGGGAAGCTTTCTTT. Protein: CASSIALDREAFF.

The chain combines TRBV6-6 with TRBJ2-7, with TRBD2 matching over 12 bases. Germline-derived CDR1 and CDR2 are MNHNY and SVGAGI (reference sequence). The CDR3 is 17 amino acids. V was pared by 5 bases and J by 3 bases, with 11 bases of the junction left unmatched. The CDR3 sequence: CASSPRDGLAGYYEQYF. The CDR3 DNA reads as TGTGCCAGCAGTCCCAGAGATGGACTAGCGGGGTACTACGAGCAGTACTTC.

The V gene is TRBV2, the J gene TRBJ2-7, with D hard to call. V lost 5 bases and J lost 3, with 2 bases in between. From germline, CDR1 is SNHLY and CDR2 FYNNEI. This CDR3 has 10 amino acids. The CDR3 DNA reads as TGTGCCAGCAGTATCTACGAGCAGTACTTC. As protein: CASSIYEQYF.

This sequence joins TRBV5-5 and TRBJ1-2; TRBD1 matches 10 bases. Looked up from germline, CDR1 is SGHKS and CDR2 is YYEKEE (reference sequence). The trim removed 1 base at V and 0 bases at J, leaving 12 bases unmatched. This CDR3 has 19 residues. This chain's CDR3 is CASSLRLAGQGMTNYGYTF. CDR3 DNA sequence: TGTGCCAGCAGCTTGCGTCTGGCGGGACAGGGGATGACTAACTATGGCTACACCTTC.

The CDR3 bases are TGTGCCACCCAGGGGGAAGGGATAACGCAGTATTTT. Its translation is CATQGEGITQYF. The rearrangement links TRBV19 to TRBJ2-3; 7 bases fit TRBD1. This CDR3 region has 12 residues. Germline CDR1 is LNHDA and CDR2 is SQIVND (reference sequence). Unmatched junction bases numbered 10, after V lost 10 bases and J lost 9 bases.

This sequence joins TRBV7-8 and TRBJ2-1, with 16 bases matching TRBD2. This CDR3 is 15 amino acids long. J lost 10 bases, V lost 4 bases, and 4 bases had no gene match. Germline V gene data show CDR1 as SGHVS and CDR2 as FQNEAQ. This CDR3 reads CASSSPGLAGGEQFF. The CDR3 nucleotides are TGTGCCAGCAGCTCTCCGGGACTAGCGGGAGGGGAGCAGTTCTTC.

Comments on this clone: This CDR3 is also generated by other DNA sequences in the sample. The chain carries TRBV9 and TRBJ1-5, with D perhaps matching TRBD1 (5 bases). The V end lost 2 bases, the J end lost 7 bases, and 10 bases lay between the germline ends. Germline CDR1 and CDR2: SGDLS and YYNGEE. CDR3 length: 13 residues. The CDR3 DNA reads TGTGCCAGCAGCGTTGAGGGGAGCCAGCCCCAGCATTTT. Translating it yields CASSVEGSQPQHF.

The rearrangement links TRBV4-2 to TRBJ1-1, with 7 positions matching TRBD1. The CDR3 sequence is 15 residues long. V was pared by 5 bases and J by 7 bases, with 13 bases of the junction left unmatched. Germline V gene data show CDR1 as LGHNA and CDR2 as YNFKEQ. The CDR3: CASSEGTASDLEAFF. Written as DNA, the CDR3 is TGTGCCAGCAGCGAAGGGACAGCCTCTGATCTTGAAGCTTTCTTT.

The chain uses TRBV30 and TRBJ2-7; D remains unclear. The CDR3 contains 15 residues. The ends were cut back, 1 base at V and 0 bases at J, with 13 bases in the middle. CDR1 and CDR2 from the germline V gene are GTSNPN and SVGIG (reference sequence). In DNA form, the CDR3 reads TGTGCCTGGAGTGGTACAGATTATAGCTCCTACGAGCAGTACTTC. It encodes CAWSGTDYSSYEQYF. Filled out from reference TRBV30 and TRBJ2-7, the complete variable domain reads SQTIHQWPATLVQPVGSPLSLECTVEGTSNPNLYWYRQAAGRGLQLLFYSVGIGQISSEVPQNLSASRPQDRQFILSSKKLLLSDSGFYLCAWSGTDYSSYEQYFGPGTRLTVT.

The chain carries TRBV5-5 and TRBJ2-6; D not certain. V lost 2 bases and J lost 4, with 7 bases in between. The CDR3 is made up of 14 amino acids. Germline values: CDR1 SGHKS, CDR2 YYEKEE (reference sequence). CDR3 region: CASSFDAGANVLTF. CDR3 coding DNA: TGTGCCAGCAGCTTTGACGCCGGGGCCAACGTCCTGACTTTC. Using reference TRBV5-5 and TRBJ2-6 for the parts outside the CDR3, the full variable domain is DAGVTQSPTHLIKTRGQQVTLRCSPISGHKSVSWYQQVLGQGPQFIFQYYEKEERGRGNFPDRFSARQFPNYSSELNVNALLLGDSALYLCASSFDAGANVLTFGAGSRLTVL.

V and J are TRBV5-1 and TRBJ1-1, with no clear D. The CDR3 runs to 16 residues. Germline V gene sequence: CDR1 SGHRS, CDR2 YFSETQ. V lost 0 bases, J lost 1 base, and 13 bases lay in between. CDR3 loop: CASSLVFGSQNTEAFF. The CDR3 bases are TGCGCCAGCAGCTTGGTGTTTGGGTCCCAGAACACTGAAGCTTTCTTT.

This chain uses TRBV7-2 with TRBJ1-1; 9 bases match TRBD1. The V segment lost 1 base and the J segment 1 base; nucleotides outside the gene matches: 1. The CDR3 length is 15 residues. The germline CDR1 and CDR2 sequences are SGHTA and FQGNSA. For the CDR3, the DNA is TGTGCCAGCAGCTTAGGACAGGGGGGGAACACTGAAGCTTTCTTT. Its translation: CASSLGQGGNTEAFF.

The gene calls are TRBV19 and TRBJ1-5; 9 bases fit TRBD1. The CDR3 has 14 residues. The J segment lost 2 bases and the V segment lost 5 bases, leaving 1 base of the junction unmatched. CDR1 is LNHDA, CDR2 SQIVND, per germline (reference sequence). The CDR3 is CASSDRGGNQPQHF. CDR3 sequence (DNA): TGTGCCAGTAGTGACAGGGGGGGCAATCAGCCCCAGCATTTT.

The CDR3 loop reads CASSSQGGFDQPQHF. CDR3 DNA: TGTGCCAGCAGTTCCCAGGGGGGGTTTGATCAGCCCCAGCATTTT. The genes are TRBV28 and TRBJ1-5, with TRBD1 matching 7 bases. The V segment lost 4 bases and the J segment 5 bases; nucleotides outside the gene matches: 8. CDR1 MDHEN and CDR2 SYDVKM come from the germline V gene. This CDR3 contains 15 residues.

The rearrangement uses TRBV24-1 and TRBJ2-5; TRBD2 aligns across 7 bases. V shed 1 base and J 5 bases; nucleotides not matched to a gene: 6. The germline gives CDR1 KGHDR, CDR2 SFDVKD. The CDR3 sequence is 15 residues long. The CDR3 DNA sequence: TGTGCCACCAGTGATTTCTCAAGCGGGATGGAGACCCAGTACTTC. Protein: CATSDFSSGMETQYF.

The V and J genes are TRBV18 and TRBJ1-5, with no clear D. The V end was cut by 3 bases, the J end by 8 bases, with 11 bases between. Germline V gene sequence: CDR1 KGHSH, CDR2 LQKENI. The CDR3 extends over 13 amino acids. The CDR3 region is CASSPGPYEPQHF. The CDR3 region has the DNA TGTGCCAGCTCACCTGGCCCTTATGAGCCCCAGCATTTT.

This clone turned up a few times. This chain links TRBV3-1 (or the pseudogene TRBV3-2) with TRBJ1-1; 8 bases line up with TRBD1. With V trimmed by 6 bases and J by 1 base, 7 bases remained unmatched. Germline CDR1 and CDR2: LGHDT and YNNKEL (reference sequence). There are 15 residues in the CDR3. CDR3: CASSPTGTGNTEAFF. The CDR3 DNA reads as TGTGCCAGCAGTCCAACCGGGACAGGGAACACTGAAGCTTTCTTT.

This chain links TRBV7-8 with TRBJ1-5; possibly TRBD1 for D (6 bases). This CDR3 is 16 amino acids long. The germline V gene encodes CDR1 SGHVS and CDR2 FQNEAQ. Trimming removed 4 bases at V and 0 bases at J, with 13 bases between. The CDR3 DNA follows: TGTGCCAGCAGCTCTCGCCGGGACACTAGCAATCAGCCCCAGCATTTT. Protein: CASSSRRDTSNQPQHF.

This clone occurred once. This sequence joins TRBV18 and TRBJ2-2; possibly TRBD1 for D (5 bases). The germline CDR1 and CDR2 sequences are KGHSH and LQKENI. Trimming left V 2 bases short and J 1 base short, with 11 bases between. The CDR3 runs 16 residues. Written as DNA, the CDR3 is TGTGCCAGCTCACCATTTAGGACAAGGAACACCGGGGAGCTGTTTTTT. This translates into CASSPFRTRNTGELFF.

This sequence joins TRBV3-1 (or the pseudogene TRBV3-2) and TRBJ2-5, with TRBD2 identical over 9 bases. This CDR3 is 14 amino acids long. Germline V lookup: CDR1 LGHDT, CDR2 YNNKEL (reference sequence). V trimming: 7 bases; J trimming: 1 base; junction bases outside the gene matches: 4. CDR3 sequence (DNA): TGTGCCAGCACCCTGACTAGCGGCCAAGAGACCCAGTACTTC. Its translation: CASTLTSGQETQYF.

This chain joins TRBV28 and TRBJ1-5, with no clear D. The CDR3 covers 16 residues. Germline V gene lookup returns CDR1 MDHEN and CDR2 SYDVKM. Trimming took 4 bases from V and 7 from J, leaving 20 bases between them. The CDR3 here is CASSSPGSGSRQPQHF. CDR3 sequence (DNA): TGTGCCAGCAGTTCCCCCGGGTCGGGGTCAAGGCAGCCCCAGCATTTT.

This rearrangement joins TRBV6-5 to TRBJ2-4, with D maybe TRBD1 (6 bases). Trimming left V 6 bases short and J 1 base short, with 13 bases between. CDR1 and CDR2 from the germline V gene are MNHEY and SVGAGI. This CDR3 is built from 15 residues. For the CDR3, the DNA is TGTGCCAGCAGCAGTCTAGACAGGGCCAAAAACATTCAGTACTTC. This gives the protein CASSSLDRAKNIQYF.

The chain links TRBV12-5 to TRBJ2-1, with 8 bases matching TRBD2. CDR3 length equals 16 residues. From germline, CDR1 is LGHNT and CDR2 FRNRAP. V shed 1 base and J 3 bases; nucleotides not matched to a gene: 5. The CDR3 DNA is TGTGCTAGTGGTTTGGGGCTAGCGGGCCTCTACAATGAGCAGTTCTTC. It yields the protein CASGLGLAGLYNEQFF.

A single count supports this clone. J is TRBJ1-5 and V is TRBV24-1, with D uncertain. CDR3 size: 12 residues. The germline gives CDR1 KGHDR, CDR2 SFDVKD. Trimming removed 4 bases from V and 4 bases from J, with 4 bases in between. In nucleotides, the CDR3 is TGTGCCACCAGTGACCTTAATCAGCCCCAGCATTTT. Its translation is CATSDLNQPQHF.

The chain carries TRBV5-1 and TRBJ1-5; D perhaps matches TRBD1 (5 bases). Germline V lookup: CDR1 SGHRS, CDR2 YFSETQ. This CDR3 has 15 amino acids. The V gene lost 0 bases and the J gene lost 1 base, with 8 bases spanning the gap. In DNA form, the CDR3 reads TGCGCCAGCAGCTTGGATCAGGGAAGCAATCAGCCCCAGCATTTT. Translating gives CASSLDQGSNQPQHF.

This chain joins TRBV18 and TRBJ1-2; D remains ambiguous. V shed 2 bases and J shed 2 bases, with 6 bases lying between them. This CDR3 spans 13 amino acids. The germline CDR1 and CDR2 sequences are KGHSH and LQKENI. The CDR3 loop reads CASSPTENYGYTF. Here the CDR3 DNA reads TGTGCCAGCTCACCAACGGAAAACTATGGCTACACCTTC.

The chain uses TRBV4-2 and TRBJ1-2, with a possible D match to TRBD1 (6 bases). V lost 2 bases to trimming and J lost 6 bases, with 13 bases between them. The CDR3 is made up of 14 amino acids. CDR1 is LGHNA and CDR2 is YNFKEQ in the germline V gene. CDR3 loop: CASSQPGQFDGYTF. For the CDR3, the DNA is TGTGCCAGCAGCCAACCCGGACAGTTCGATGGCTACACCTTC.

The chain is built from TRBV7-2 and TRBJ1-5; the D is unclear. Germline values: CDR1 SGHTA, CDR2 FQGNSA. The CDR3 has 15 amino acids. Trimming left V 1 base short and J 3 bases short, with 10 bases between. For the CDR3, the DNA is TGTGCCAGCAGCTTAGTAGGCAGTTTCAATCAGCCCCAGCATTTT. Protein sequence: CASSLVGSFNQPQHF.